The 18 T cell receptor beta chains reported below all come from one sample, sequenced in a study of CD8 T cells in Susac syndrome (dated by TCRdb to between 2017 and 2020). Libraries were prepared through the immunoSEQ multiplex PCR assay. RNA was extracted using the RNeasy kit, and about 0.5 to 1 ug of the RNA was reverse transcribed with random hexamers. TCRdb's own reprocessing of the public reads used fastp at Q25 and MiXCR and kept productive beta chains. Duplicate CDR3 protein sequences are folded into a single record with the most common DNA and genes. Recorded for this sample are about 130,000 distinct CDR3 sequences; around 91% of them occurred a single time. Together, the top ten hold under 0.25% of the sample. Sequencing was carried out using CD8+ T cells from PBMCs. These receptors were obtained from a human donor with multiple sclerosis.

The V gene is TRBV5-1, the J gene TRBJ1-1; perhaps TRBD1 as D (6 bases). Deletions cut 4 bases from V and 3 bases from J, with 10 bases between. Germline V gene sequence: CDR1 SGHRS, CDR2 YFSETQ. This CDR3 region has 13 residues. CDR3 nucleotides: TGCGCCAGCAGCATGACAGGTTACACTGAAGCTTTCTTT. It is translated as CASSMTGYTEAFF.

The chain uses TRBV29-1 and TRBJ2-1, with 10 bases fitting TRBD2. The CDR3 has 14 residues. Per the germline V gene, CDR1 is SQVTM and CDR2 is ANQGSEA. The trim removed 4 bases at V and 4 bases at J, leaving 4 bases unmatched. CDR3 sequence: CSVVGTSVYNEQFF. The CDR3 nucleotides are TGCAGCGTTGTAGGGACTAGCGTTTACAATGAGCAGTTCTTC.

This chain joins TRBV4-1 and TRBJ2-7; D remains ambiguous. There are 15 residues in the CDR3. The germline V gene has CDR1 MGHRA and CDR2 YSYEKL. Deletions cut 3 bases from V and 2 bases from J, with 14 bases between. The CDR3 loop reads CASSQVSTVPYEQYF. The CDR3, as DNA: TGCGCCAGCAGCCAGGTTTCGACTGTTCCCTACGAGCAGTACTTC.

The genes are TRBV3-1 and TRBJ2-2; D may be TRBD2 (5 bases). V lost 1 base and J lost 1, with 7 bases in between. This CDR3 is built from 15 residues. CDR1 and CDR2 (germline): LGHDT, YNNKEL (reference sequence). CDR3 sequence: CASSQGTLNTGELFF. The CDR3 bases are TGTGCCAGCAGCCAAGGGACTCTGAACACCGGGGAGCTGTTTTTT.

The J gene is TRBJ2-3, the V gene TRBV2; 8 bases agree with TRBD2. The length of the CDR3 is 14 residues. The germline CDR1 and CDR2 sequences are SNHLY and FYNNEI. Losses at the gene ends were 7 bases for V and 0 bases for J; bases not matched to a gene: 3. This CDR3 is CASILAGSTDTQYF. CDR3 bases: TGTGCCAGCATTCTAGCGGGCAGCACAGATACGCAGTATTTT.

This rearrangement joins TRBV6-2 or TRBV6-3 to TRBJ2-2; no reliable D call. V gave up 7 bases and J gave up 2 bases, with 20 bases separating them. This CDR3 comprises 17 residues. Germline-derived CDR1 and CDR2 are MNHEY and SVGEGT. CDR3 sequence: CASTLEIGKSNTGELFF. CDR3 coding DNA: TGTGCCAGCACCTTAGAGATAGGGAAATCTAACACCGGGGAGCTGTTTTTT.

The rearrangement links TRBV4-1 to TRBJ2-7; 8 bases match TRBD1. Germline lookup yields CDR1 MGHRA and CDR2 YSYEKL. The V segment lost 1 base and the J segment 3 bases; nucleotides outside the gene matches: 5. This CDR3 contains 15 residues. CDR3 loop: CASSQGQGFVYEQYF. CDR3 in DNA: TGCGCCAGCAGCCAAGGACAGGGGTTTGTCTACGAGCAGTACTTC.

This sequence joins TRBV29-1 and TRBJ1-1; 7 nucleotides align to TRBD1. V was clipped by 6 bases and J by 8 bases; unmatched bases: 3. CDR1 is SQVTM and CDR2 is ANQGSEA in the germline V gene. The CDR3 sequence is 10 residues long. CDR3 amino acids: CSVGQWEAFF. The CDR3 DNA sequence: TGCAGCGTGGGACAGTGGGAAGCTTTCTTT.

The chain is built from TRBV12-3 or TRBV12-4 and TRBJ1-1, with D perhaps TRBD1 (6 bases). V lost 9 bases, J lost 1 base, and 12 bases lay in between. The CDR3 runs to 13 residues. CDR3 region: CASYRDENTEAFF. CDR3 coding DNA: TGTGCCAGTTACAGGGACGAGAACACTGAAGCTTTCTTT.

The rearrangement joins TRBV6-5 to TRBJ2-1; D gene ambiguous. V was pared by 10 bases and J by 7 bases, with 14 bases between. This CDR3 has 12 residues. Looked up from germline, CDR1 is MNHEY and CDR2 is SVGAGI. The CDR3 loop reads CATRGYGNEQFF. DNA for the CDR3: TGTGCCACCCGAGGCTATGGGAATGAGCAGTTCTTC.

The genes are TRBV10-1 and TRBJ2-5; D gene ambiguous. The germline V gene encodes CDR1 WNHNN and CDR2 SYGVQD (reference sequence). Trimming removed 3 bases from V and 5 bases from J, with 10 bases in between. CDR3 length: 13 residues. The CDR3 region is CASSDLAGETQYF. In DNA form, the CDR3 reads TGCGCCAGCAGTGATTTAGCCGGGGAGACCCAGTACTTC.

This chain links TRBV6-2 or TRBV6-3 with TRBJ1-5; perhaps TRBD1 as D (5 bases). The CDR3 extends over 16 amino acids. Trimming stripped 1 base from V and 3 bases from J, with 13 bases between. Germline CDR1 MNHEY, CDR2 SVGEGT. Here the CDR3 reads CASSYWGTENNQPQHF. CDR3 sequence (DNA): TGTGCCAGCAGTTACTGGGGGACGGAAAACAATCAGCCCCAGCATTTT.

V is TRBV13 and J is TRBJ2-1; D may be TRBD2 (6 bases). Trimming cost V 4 bases and J 9 bases, with 10 bases left between them. There are 12 residues in the CDR3. Germline V gives CDR1 PRHDT, CDR2 FYEKMQ (reference sequence). The CDR3 sequence is CASSWRGGEQFF. Written as DNA, the CDR3 is TGTGCCAGCAGCTGGCGGGGCGGTGAGCAGTTCTTC.

As for this clonotype: A junction end diverges from the germline sequence, so it may reflect a read error. This chain uses TRBV7-9 with TRBJ2-7, with TRBD1 as a possible D gene (8 bases). CDR1 is SEHNR and CDR2 is FQNEAQ in the germline V gene (reference sequence). There are 11 residues in the CDR3. Here the CDR3 reads CASRAGQEVHF. In DNA, the CDR3 is TGTGCCAGCAGAGCGGGACAGGAGGTGCACTTC.

In its sample, this clonotype was seen a few times. The rearrangement links TRBV6-1 to TRBJ1-5, with D maybe TRBD1 (5 bases). Trimming stripped 6 bases from V and 2 bases from J, with 14 bases between. CDR1 MNHNS and CDR2 SASEGT come from the germline V gene. This CDR3 is 15 amino acids long. The CDR3 sequence is CASRQGFTGNQPQHF. Written as DNA, the CDR3 is TGTGCCAGCAGGCAGGGATTTACGGGCAATCAGCCCCAGCATTTT.

This chain links TRBV9 with TRBJ1-2; D is uncertain. In germline, CDR1 is SGDLS, CDR2 YYNGEE. This CDR3 is built from 13 residues. The germline V and J ends were trimmed by 4 bases and 2 bases, with 9 bases remaining between them. The CDR3 DNA is TGTGCCAGCAGCTCGACGGACAACTATGGCTACACCTTC. Amino acid sequence: CASSSTDNYGYTF.

This chain uses TRBV4-3 with TRBJ2-1; TRBD2 agrees at 14 bases. The germline gives CDR1 LGHNA, CDR2 YSLEER. Trimming cost V 0 bases and J 7 bases; bases outside gene matches: 8. The CDR3 loop spans 18 amino acids. CDR3 DNA: TGCGCCAGCAGCCAAGATAGACTAGCGGGAGGGCCTAGGAATGAGCAGTTCTTC. Encoded protein: CASSQDRLAGGPRNEQFF.

V is TRBV19 and J is TRBJ1-1; D gene uncertain. The CDR3 sequence is 14 residues long. V was cut by 4 bases and J by 5 bases, with 14 bases left in between. Germline CDR1 LNHDA, CDR2 SQIVND (reference sequence). DNA of the CDR3: TGTGCCAGTAGTAAGGGCGAGCCAGGAACTGAAGCTTTCTTT. As protein: CASSKGEPGTEAFF.